This T cell receptor (beta chain) was found in a study of identical twins. This clonotype was seen a few times. MiXCR, run by TCRdb on the 5' RACE reads, gives a single entry per CDR3 protein. The sample contains roughly 470,000 distinct CDR3 sequences, approximately 15% of which appear only once. The CDR3 is 14 residues long. The V gene lost 2 bases and the J gene lost 5 bases, with 10 bases spanning the gap. Germline V CDR1 and CDR2: MNHEY, SVGAGI. These data were also reused for a study on yellow fever vaccine responses in identical twins.

This receptor was identified in a woman between 18 and 29 years old in good health. V is TRBV6-5 and J is TRBJ1-3; D is uncertain. The sample taken for sequencing was CD4+ T cells sorted from blood. In DNA form, the CDR3 reads TGTGCCAGCAGTTACGATCGGCGGAGAAACACCATATATTTT. Amino acid sequence: CASSYDRRRNTIYF.